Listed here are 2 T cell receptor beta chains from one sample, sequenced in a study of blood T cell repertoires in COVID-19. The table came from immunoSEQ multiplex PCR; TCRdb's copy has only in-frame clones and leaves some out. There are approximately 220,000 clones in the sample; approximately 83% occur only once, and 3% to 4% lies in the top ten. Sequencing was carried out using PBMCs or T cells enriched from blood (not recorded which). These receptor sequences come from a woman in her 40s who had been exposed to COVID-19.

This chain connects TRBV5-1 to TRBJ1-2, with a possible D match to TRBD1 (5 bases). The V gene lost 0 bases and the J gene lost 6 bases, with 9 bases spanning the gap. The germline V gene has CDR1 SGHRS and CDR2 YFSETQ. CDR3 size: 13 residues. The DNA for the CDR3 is TGCGCCAGCAGCTTGGGTCAGGGAAATGGCTACACCTTC. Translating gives CASSLGQGNGYTF.

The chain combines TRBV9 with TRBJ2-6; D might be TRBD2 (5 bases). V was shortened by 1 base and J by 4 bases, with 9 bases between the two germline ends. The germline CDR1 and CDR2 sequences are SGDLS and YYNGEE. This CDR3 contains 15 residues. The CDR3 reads CASSVPGLGANVLTF. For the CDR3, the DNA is TGTGCCAGCAGCGTACCGGGGTTAGGGGCCAACGTCCTGACTTTC.